Listed below are T cell receptor beta chains from one sample, sequenced in a study of blood T cell repertoires in COVID-19. Sequencing used immunoSEQ multiplex PCR; TCRdb keeps in-frame clones, though not all of them. There are over 130,000 clones in the sample; more than 85% occur only once, and under 7% lies in the top ten. The specimen was peripheral blood. These receptors were taken from a human donor in a cohort sampled during active COVID-19. CDR3s include the opening cysteine and the closing phenylalanine or tryptophan. Fields, in order: J gene, D gene, V gene, clone size, CDR3 DNA, CDR3 protein. A D gene is named only where the DNA matches it firmly. The size entry is marked missing in some rows and otherwise reads once, few, many or a size class.

TRBJ2-1	TRBD1	TRBV9	once	TGTGCCAGCAGCTCCAGACAGGGGGTGGGAAATGAGCAGTTCTTC	CASSSRQGVGNEQFF
TRBJ2-2	TRBD2	TRBV28	few	TGTGCCAGCAGTTTATACCCTAGCGGGAACACCGGGGAGCTGTTTTTT	CASSLYPSGNTGELFF
TRBJ2-5	TRBD1	TRBV5-1	-	TGCGCCAGCAGCCAGGGACAGGGGGCCTTAGAGACCCAGTACTTC	CASSQGQGALETQYF
TRBJ2-5	-	TRBV30	-	TGTGCCTGGGTTCCCCGGGGGGGTCCAGGGGGAACCCAGTACTTC	CAWVPRGGPGGTQYF
TRBJ2-7	-	TRBV10-2	-	TGCGCCAGCCGATCCGGCGGCAACTACGAGCAGTACTTC	CASRSGGNYEQYF
TRBJ2-1	TRBD2	TRBV19	-	TGTGCCAGTGGACTAGCGGTAAACTACAATGAGCAGTTCTTC	CASGLAVNYNEQFF
TRBJ2-1	TRBD2	TRBV2	-	TGTGCCAGCAACCAGCGGGGGGGAATGAAACAGTTCTTC	CASNQRGGMKQFF
TRBJ2-7	-	TRBV27	-	TGTGCCAGCAGTTTAATTCTTGGACTAAAGGACGAGCAGTACTTC	CASSLILGLKDEQYF
TRBJ2-1	TRBD2	TRBV18	-	TGTGCCAGCTCACCAACTAGCGGCTCCTACAATGAGCAGTTCTTC	CASSPTSGSYNEQFF
TRBJ2-2	TRBD2	TRBV7-8	-	TGTGCCAGCAGCTCCTGGGACTACTACACCGGGGAGCTGTTTTTT	CASSSWDYYTGELFF
TRBJ1-4	-	TRBV2	-	TGTGCCAGCAGTGAAATCGGGGGGGGAGAAAAACTGTTTTTT	CASSEIGGGEKLFF
TRBJ2-7	TRBD1	TRBV6-1	few	TGTGCCAGCAGTGCAGTCCCGGGACAGGGGGCTTACGAGCAGTACTTC	CASSAVPGQGAYEQYF
TRBJ1-2	-	TRBV18	once	TGTGCCAGCTCACCACCGGCAGGGGAAGGCTACACCTTC	CASSPPAGEGYTF
TRBJ2-5	-	TRBV7-2	-	TGTGCCAGCAGCTCCATGGGGCCCCAAGAGACCCAGTACTTC	CASSSMGPQETQYF
TRBJ1-2	-	TRBV28	-	TGTGCCAGCAGCCGCACGGGATCCTCCTATGGCTACACCTTC	CASSRTGSSYGYTF